This T cell receptor beta chain was documented in a study of blood T cell repertoires in COVID-19. Whole-study context: In each case, the material was cDNA or gDNA derived from T cells, B-cell-depleted T cells, or PBMCs.

The CDR3 extends over 17 amino acids. Germline V CDR1 and CDR2: SGHDN, FVKESK. V gave up 5 bases and J gave up 2 bases; unmatched junction bases: 10. The method was immunoSEQ multiplex PCR; TCRdb's version includes in-frame clones alone and lacks a portion of them. The sample lists around 160,000 clones, 90% occurring once. The TCR was taken from a man between 60 and 75 years old with active or convalescent COVID-19. V and J are TRBV14 and TRBJ1-3; 9 positions agree with TRBD1. Specimen: peripheral blood. The DNA of the CDR3 is TGTGCCAGCAGCAGGTGGACAGGGGCTATTCCTGGAAACACCATATATTTT. It encodes CASSRWTGAIPGNTIYF.